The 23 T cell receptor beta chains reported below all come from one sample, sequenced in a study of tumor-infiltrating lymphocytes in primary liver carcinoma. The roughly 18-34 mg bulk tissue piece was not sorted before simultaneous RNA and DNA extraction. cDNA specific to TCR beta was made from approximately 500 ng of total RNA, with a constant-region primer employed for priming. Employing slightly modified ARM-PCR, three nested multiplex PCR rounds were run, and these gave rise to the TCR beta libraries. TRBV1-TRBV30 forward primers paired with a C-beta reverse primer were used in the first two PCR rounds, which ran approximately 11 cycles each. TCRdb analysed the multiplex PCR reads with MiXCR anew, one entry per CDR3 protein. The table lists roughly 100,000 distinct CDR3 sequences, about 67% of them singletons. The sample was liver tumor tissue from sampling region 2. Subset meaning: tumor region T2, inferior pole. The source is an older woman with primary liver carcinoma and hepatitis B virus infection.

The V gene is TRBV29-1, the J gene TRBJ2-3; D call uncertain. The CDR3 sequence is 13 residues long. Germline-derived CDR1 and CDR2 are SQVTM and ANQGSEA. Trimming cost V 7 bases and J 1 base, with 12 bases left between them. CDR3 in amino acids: CSAAVAGTDTQYF. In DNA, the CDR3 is TGCAGCGCTGCTGTGGCGGGCACAGATACGCAGTATTTT.

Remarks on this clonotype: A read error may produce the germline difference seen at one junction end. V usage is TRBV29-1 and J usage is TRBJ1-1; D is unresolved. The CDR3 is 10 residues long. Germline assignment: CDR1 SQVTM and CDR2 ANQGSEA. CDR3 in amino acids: CSVEEAEAFF. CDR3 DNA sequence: TGCAGCGTTGAGGAGGCTGAGGCTTTCTTT.

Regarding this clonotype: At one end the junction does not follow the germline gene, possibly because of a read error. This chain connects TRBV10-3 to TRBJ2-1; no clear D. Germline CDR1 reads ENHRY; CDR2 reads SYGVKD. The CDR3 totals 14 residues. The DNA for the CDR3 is TGTTCCATCAGCCACGGATCCGTTTACAATGAGCAGTTCTTC. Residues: CSISHGSVYNEQFF.

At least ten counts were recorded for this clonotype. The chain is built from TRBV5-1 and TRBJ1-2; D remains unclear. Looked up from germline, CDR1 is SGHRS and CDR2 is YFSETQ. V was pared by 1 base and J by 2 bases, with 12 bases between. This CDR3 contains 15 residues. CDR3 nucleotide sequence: TGCGCCAGCAGCTTGCGGACCTCCTCGAACTATGGCTACACCTTC. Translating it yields CASSLRTSSNYGYTF.

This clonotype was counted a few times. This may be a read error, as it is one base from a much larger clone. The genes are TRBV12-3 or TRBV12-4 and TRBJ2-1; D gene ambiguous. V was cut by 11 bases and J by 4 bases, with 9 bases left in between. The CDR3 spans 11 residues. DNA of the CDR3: TGTGCCGGCACCATATACAATGAGCAGTTCTTC. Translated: CAGTIYNEQFF.

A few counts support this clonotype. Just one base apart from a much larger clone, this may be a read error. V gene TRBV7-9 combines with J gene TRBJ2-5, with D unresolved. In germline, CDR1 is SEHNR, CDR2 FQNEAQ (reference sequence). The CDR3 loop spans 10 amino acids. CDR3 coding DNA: TGTGTCAGCCACCAAGAGACCCAGTACTTC. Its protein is CVSHQETQYF.

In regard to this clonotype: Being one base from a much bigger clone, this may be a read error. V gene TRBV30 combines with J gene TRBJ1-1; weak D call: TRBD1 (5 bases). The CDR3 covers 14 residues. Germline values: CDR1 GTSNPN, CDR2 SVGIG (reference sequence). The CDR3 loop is CTWRVGGRRTEAFF. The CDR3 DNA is TGTACCTGGAGGGTTGGGGGGAGAAGGACTGAAGCTTTCTTT.

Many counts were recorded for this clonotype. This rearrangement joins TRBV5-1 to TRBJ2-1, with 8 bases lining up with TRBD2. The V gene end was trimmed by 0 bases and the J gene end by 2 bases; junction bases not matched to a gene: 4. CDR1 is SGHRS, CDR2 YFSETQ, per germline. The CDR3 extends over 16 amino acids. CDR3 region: CASSLAPGLAYNEQFF. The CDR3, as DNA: TGCGCCAGCAGCTTGGCCCCGGGACTAGCCTACAATGAGCAGTTCTTC.

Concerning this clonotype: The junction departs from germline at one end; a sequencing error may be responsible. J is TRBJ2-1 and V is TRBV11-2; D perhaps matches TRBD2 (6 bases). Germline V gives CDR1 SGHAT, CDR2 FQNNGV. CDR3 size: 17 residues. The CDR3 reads CPSSTRLRRENYNEQFF. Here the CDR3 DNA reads TGTCCCAGTAGCACCCGACTGAGGAGGGAGAACTACAATGAGCAGTTCTTC.

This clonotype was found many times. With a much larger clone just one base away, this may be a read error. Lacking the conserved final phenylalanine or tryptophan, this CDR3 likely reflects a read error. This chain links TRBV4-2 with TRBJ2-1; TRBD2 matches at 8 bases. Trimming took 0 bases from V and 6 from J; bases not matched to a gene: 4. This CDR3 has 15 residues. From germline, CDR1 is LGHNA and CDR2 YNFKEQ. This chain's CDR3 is CASSQDRTSRNEQFL. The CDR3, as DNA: TGTGCCAGCAGCCAAGATAGGACTAGCCGCAATGAGCAGTTCCTC.

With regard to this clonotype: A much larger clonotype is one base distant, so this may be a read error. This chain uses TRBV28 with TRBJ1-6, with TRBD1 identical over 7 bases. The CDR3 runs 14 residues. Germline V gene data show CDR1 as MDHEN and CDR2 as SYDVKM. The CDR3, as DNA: TGTGTCAGCAACCGACAGGGATGGGGTTCACCCCTCCACTTT. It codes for CVSNRQGWGSPLHF.

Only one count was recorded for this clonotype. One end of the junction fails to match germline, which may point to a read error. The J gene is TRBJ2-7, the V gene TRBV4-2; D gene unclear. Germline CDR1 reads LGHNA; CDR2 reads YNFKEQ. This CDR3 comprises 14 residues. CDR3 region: CASSQGGISNEQYF. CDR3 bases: TGTGCCAGCAGCCAAGGTGGTATCTCCAACGAGCAGTACTTC.

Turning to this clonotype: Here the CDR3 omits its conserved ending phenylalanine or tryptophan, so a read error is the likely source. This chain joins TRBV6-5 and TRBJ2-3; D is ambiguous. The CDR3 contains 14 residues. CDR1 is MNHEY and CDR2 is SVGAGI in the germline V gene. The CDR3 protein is CDSSPEDPTDTQYL. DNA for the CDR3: TGTGACAGCAGCCCTGAGGACCCAACAGATACGCAGTATTTG.

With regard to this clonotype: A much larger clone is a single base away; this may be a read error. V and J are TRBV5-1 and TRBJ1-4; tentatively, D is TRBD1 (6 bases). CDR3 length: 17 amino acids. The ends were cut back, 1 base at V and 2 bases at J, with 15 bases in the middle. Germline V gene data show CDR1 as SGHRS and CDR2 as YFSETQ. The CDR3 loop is CASSLYREESTNEKLFF. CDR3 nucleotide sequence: TGCGCCAGCAGCTTGTACAGGGAAGAATCGACTAATGAAAAACTGTTTTTT. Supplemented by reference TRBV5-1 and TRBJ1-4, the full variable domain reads KAGVTQTPRYLIKTRGQQVTLSCSPISGHRSVSWYQQTPGQGLQFLFEYFSETQRNKGNFPGRFSGRQFSNSRSEMNVSTLELGDSALYLCASSLYREESTNEKLFFGSGTQLSVL.

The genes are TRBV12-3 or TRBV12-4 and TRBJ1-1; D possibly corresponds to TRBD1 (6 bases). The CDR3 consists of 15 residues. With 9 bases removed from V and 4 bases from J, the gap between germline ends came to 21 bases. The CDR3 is CASGRSDRLSTEAFF. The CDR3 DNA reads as TGTGCCAGTGGTCGCTCGGACAGACTGAGCACTGAAGCTTTCTTT.

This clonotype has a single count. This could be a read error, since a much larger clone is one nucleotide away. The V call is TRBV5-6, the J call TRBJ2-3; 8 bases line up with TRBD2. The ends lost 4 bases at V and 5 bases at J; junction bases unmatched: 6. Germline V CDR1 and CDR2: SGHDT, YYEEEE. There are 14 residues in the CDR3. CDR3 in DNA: TGTGCCAGCAGCATTCCGACTAGCGAAGATACGCAGTATTTT. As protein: CASSIPTSEDTQYF.

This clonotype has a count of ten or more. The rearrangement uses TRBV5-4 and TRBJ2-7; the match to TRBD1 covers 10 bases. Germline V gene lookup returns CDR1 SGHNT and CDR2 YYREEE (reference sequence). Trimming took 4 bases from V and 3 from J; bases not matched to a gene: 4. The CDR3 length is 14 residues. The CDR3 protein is CASSPTGGHYEQYF. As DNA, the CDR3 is TGTGCCAGCAGCCCGACAGGGGGCCACTACGAGCAGTACTTC.

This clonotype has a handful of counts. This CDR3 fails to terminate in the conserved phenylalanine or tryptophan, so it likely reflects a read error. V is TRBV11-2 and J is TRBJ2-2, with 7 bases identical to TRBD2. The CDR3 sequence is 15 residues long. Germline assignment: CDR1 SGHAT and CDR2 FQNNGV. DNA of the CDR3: TGTGCCAGCAGCTTCGCGGGAGTGAACACCGGGGTGCTGTTTTAT. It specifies CASSFAGVNTGVLFY.

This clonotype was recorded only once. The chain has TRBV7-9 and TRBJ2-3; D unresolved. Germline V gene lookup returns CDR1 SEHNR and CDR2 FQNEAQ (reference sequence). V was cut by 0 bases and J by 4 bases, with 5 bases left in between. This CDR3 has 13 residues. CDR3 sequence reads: CASSLAVADTQYF. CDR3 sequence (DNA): TGTGCCAGCAGCTTAGCAGTAGCAGATACGCAGTATTTT.

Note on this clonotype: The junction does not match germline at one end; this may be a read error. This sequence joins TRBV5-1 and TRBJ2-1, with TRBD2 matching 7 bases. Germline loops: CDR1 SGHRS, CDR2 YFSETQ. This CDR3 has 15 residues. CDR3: CASSLSAGVGGEQFF. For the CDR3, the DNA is TGCGCCAGCAGCTTGAGTGCGGGAGTGGGTGGTGAGCAATTCTTC.

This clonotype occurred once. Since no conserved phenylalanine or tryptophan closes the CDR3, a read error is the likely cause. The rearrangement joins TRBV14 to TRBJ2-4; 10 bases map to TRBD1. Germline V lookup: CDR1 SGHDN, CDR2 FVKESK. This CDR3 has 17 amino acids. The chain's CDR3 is CASSQEGQGLAKNIQYI. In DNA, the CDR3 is TGTGCCAGCAGTCAAGAGGGACAGGGGCTAGCCAAAAACATTCAGTACATC.

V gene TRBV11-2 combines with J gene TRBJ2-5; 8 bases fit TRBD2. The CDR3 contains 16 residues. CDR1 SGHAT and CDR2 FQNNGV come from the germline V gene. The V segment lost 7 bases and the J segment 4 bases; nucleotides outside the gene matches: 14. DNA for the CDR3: TGTGCCAGCACCTACCCCCGTGGCAGCGGGAGAGAGACCCAGTACTTC. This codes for CASTYPRGSGRETQYF.

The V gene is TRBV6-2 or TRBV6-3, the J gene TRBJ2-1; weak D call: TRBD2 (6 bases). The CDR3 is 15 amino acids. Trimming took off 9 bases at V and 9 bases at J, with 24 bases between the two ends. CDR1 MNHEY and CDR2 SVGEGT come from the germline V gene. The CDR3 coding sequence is TGTGCCAGTCGTTCCTGGGCTAACGGGAGTATTGAGCAGTTCTTC. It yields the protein CASRSWANGSIEQFF.